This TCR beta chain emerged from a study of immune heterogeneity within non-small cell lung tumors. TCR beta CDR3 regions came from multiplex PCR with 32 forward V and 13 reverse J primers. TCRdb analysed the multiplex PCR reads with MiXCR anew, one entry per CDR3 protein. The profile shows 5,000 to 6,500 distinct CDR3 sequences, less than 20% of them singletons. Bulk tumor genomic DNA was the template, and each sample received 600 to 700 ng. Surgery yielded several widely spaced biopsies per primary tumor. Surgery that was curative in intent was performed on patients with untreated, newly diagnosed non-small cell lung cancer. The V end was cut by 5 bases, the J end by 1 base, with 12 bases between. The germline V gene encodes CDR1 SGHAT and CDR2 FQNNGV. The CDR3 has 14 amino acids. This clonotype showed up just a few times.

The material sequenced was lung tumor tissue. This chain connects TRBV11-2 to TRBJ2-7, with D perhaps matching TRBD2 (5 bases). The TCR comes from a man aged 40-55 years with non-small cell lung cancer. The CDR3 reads CASSRGMESYEQYF. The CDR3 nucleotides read TGTGCCAGCAGCCGAGGGATGGAGTCCTACGAGCAGTACTTC.